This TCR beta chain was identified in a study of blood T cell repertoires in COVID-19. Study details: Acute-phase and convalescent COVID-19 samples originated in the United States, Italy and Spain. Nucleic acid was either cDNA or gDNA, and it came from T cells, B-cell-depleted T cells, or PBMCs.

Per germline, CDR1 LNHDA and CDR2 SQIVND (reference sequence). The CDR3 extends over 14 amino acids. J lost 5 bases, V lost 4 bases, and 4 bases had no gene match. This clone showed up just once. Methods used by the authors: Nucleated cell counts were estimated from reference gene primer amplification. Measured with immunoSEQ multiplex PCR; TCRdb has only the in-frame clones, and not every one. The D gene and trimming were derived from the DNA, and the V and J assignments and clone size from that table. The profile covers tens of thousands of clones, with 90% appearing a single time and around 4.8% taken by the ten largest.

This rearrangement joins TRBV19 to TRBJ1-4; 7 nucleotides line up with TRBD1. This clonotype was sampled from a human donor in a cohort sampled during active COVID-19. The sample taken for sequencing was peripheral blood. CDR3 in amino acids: CASSKKQGNEKLFF. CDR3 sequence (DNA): TGTGCCAGTAGTAAGAAACAGGGGAATGAAAAACTGTTTTTT. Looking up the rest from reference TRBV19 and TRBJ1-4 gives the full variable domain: DGGITQSPKYLFRKEGQNVTLSCEQNLNHDAMYWYRQDPGQGLRLIYYSQIVNDFQKGDIAEGYSVSREKKESFPLTVTSAQKNPTAFYLCASSKKQGNEKLFFGSGTQLSVL.